This is a list of T cell receptor beta chains from one sample in a study of T cells in Graves' hyperthyroidism and ophthalmopathy. TCRdb processed the multiplex PCR reads anew with MiXCR; each CDR3 protein has one entry. The sample includes roughly 660,000 distinct CDR3 sequences, 15% to 20% of them seen just once. The sequenced sample consisted of blood. These receptors originate from a man aged 50 or older with Graves' hyperthyroidism. Each CDR3 is given with its conserved first and last residue. A D gene is named only where the DNA matches it firmly. Some rows mark clone size as missing; the rest say once, few, many or name a class of expanded clone.

cdr3_nt,cdr3_aa,clone_size,d_call,v_call,j_call
TGTGCCAGCAGCCAAGGCAGCCAGCCCCAGCATTTT,CASSQGSQPQHF,few,-,TRBV3-1,TRBJ1-5
TGTGCCTGGATCGAGAGGGAAAGTGAAAAACTGTTTTTT,CAWIERESEKLFF,many,-,TRBV30,TRBJ1-4
TGTGCCAGCACTCCTCGGGTGGGGGGCTCCTACGAGCAGTACTTC,CASTPRVGGSYEQYF,-,-,TRBV28,TRBJ2-7
TGTGCCAGCAGTGACATGACTACCTCCTACGAGCAGTACTTC,CASSDMTTSYEQYF,few,-,TRBV27,TRBJ2-7
TGTGCCAGCAGCCAAGGGGCACGGGACATGCACACTGAAGCTTTCTTT,CASSQGARDMHTEAFF,-,-,TRBV3-1,TRBJ1-1
TGTGCCACCAGTGACGCAGGGTATGGACAGCCCCAGCATTTT,CATSDAGYGQPQHF,few,-,TRBV24-1,TRBJ1-5
TGTGCCAGCAGTGAAGCGTTAGGGGTTGGAAACACCATATATTTT,CASSEALGVGNTIYF,few,-,TRBV2,TRBJ1-3
TGTGCCACTTCCTCGGTTTACTCTGGAAACACCATATATTTT,CATSSVYSGNTIYF,-,-,TRBV2,TRBJ1-3
TGTGCCAGCAGCGTAGGAGACAGTTACTACGAGCAGTACTTC,CASSVGDSYYEQYF,many,-,TRBV9,TRBJ2-7
TGTGCCAGCACCAAAAGTGGGACACAACTCTACAATGAGCAGTTCTTC,CASTKSGTQLYNEQFF,many,-,TRBV28,TRBJ2-1
TGTGCCTGGAGTGTGGGTAGGGGGCTGCACGAGCAGTACTTC,CAWSVGRGLHEQYF,-,TRBD1,TRBV30,TRBJ2-7
TGTGCCAGCAGCCAGCTCGTTGCTAGCGGCAATGAGCAGTTCTTC,CASSQLVASGNEQFF,many,TRBD2,TRBV5-5,TRBJ2-1
TGCAGTGCTAGAGTGATTAGCGGGGGGGGTTCCGGGGAGCTGTTTTTT,CSARVISGGGSGELFF,-,TRBD2,TRBV20-1,TRBJ2-2
TGTGCCAGCAGCCCGAGGGTTATTAGGGGGACGTCATTTTTAAGCTCCTACAATGAGCAGTTCTTC,CASSPRVIRGTSFLSSYNEQFF,few,-,TRBV9,TRBJ2-1
TGTGCCAGCAGGGACCTCGGGACAGGTAGCAATCAGCCCCAGCATTTT,CASRDLGTGSNQPQHF,-,TRBD1,TRBV28,TRBJ1-5
TGTGCCAGCAGCATGACGGGTTGGCGGGATACGCAGTATTTT,CASSMTGWRDTQYF,many,-,TRBV11-2,TRBJ2-3
TGTGCCAGTAGTATGGGGGGACTAGACACAGATACGCAGTATTTT,CASSMGGLDTDTQYF,few,TRBD2,TRBV19,TRBJ2-3
TGTGCCAGCAGCCGGGGGAGCGGGAGTACAGATACGCAGTATTTT,CASSRGSGSTDTQYF,few,TRBD2,TRBV14,TRBJ2-3